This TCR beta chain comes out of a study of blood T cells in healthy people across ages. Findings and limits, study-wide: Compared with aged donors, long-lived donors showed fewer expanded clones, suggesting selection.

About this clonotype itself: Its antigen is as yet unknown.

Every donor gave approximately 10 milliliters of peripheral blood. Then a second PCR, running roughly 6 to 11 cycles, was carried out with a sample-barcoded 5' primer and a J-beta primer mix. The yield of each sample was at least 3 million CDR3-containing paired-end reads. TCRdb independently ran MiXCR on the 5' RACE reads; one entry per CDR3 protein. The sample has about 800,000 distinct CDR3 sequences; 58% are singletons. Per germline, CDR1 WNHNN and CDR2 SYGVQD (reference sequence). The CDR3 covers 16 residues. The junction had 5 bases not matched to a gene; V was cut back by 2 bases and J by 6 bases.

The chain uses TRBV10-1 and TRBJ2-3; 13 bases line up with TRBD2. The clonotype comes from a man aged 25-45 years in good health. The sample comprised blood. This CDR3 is CASSEGLAGVQDTQYF. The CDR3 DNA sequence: TGCGCCAGCAGTGAGGGACTAGCGGGGGTACAGGATACGCAGTATTTT.